Given below is one TCR beta chain in context. Its antigen remains unidentified. This CDR3 contains 15 residues. Unmatched junction bases numbered 5, after V lost 2 bases and J lost 5 bases. In germline, CDR1 is SGHRS, CDR2 YFSETQ. The data were produced by immunoSEQ multiplex PCR, yet TCRdb's version contains in-frame clones alone and is incomplete. The sample holds 30,000 to 35,000 clones; 93% are singletons and the top ten take 6.5% to 10%. This sample is part of a study of T cells in localized non-small cell lung cancer. Study-wide results and caveats: When the top 100 tumor clones were examined, a median roughly 62 of them also appeared in the adjacent lung, which was paired and uninvolved. Patients showing higher blood T cell density tended to see longer overall survival. Highest T cell clonality was seen in uninvolved adjacent lung, surpassing that measured in tumor.

This receptor was taken from a female donor over 55 with stage I lung adenocarcinoma. This material consisted of peripheral blood, taken before any cancer treatment. The chain is built from TRBV5-1 and TRBJ2-5; 11 bases agree with TRBD2. CDR3 sequence: CASSFSGRVRETQYF. The CDR3, as DNA: TGCGCCAGCAGCTTTAGCGGGAGGGTCCGGGAGACCCAGTACTTC.